This T cell receptor (beta chain) was sequenced during a study of CD8 T cells in ankylosing spondylitis. Findings of the study overall: Roughly eight highly homologous variants made up a TCR beta motif that seemed to typify ankylosing spondylitis blood.

This clonotype was counted ten times or more. The antigen is undetermined. Germline assignment: CDR1 PRHDT and CDR2 FYEKMQ (reference sequence). This CDR3 has 13 residues. V lost 5 bases and J lost 5, with 12 bases in between. MiXCR, applied by TCRdb to the 5' RACE reads, yields one record per CDR3 protein. This table holds about 240,000 distinct CDR3 sequences, approximately 9% found once. The receptor was derived from a male donor with ankylosing spondylitis or in good health (not recorded which). The source material was blood, either unsorted or a sorted T cell fraction (not recorded which). This chain uses TRBV13 with TRBJ2-5; the D gene is possibly TRBD2 (7 bases). The CDR3 sequence is CASSAGAEETQYF. The CDR3 DNA follows: TGTGCCAGCAGCGCGGGGGCTGAGGAGACCCAGTACTTC. The full variable domain, in which reference TRBV13 and TRBJ2-5 provide the parts outside the CDR3, is AAGVIQSPRHLIKEKRETATLKCYPIPRHDTVYWYQQGPGQDPQFLISFYEKMQSDKGSIPDRFSAQQFSDYHSELNMSSLELGDSALYFCASSAGAEETQYFGPGTRLLVL.